The TCR beta chain under discussion was sequenced for a study of cytomegalovirus exposure and HLA in healthy donors. At collection, donors were nominally healthy, but unrecorded immune exposures were probable. Use of 60 Vbeta and 13 Jbeta primers characterized the PCR. As originally analysed: A later analysis counted roughly 74 million unique TCR beta chains, around 10 million shared. The assay was immunoSEQ multiplex PCR, and TCRdb's table has in-frame clones only and misses some. V and J calls and clone size are as listed in that table; D and trimming were resolved from the DNA. The repertoire holds some 110,000 clones, with around 76% as singletons. This clone was observed a single time. Sequenced material: PBMCs. The clonotype originates from a man in his forties or fifties in good health and CMV-seropositive.

This CDR3 reads CASNEGTNYGYTF. In nucleotides, the CDR3 is TGTGCCAGCAACGAGGGCACCAACTATGGCTACACCTTC. The chain is built from TRBV9 and TRBJ1-2; D remains unclear. Germline V gene lookup returns CDR1 SGDLS and CDR2 YYNGEE. The CDR3 has 13 residues. V lost 6 bases, J lost 2 bases, and 11 bases lay in between. The full variable domain, completed using reference TRBV9 and TRBJ1-2, is DSGVTQTPKHLITATGQRVTLRCSPRSGDLSVYWYQQSLDQGLQFLIQYYNGEERAKGNILERFSAQQFPDLHSELNLSSLELGDSALYFCASNEGTNYGYTFGSGTRLTVV.